Below are 24 T cell receptor beta chains sequenced from a single sample in a study of blood T cells in healthy people across ages. A second PCR of 7 to 11 cycles used a sample-barcoded 5' primer and a J-beta primer mix. From the 5' RACE reads, TCRdb called clonotypes with MiXCR, one entry per CDR3 protein. In the table there are approximately 2,000,000 distinct CDR3 sequences, around 40% of which are singletons. Source material: blood. These receptors were collected from a human donor in good health.

The V call is TRBV10-3, the J call TRBJ2-5; possible D gene TRBD2, 5 bases. The J call is doubtful: the DNA matches TRBJ2-7 better. CDR3 size: 13 residues. Germline V gene lookup returns CDR1 ENHRY and CDR2 SYGVKD. The CDR3 loop reads CAIQRAESYEQYF. The CDR3 region has the DNA TGTGCCATCCAGAGGGCGGAGAGCTACGAGCAGTACTTC.

J is TRBJ1-1 and V is TRBV7-6; the D is unclear. Germline-derived CDR1 and CDR2 are SGHVS and FNYEAQ. Trimming removed 5 bases from V and 11 bases from J, with 15 bases in between. CDR3 length equals 12 residues. CDR3 DNA: TGTGCCAGCAGCCCCTGGGTAATGCGGGCTTTCTTT. Its translation is CASSPWVMRAFF.

The chain joins TRBV20-1 to TRBJ2-3; tentatively, D is TRBD1 or TRBD2 (5 bases each). This CDR3 is built from 15 residues. V lost 1 base, J lost 1 base, and 12 bases lay in between. Germline V gene lookup returns CDR1 DFQATT and CDR2 SNEGSKA (reference sequence). The CDR3 loop reads CSARGGTAGTDTQYF. The DNA for the CDR3 is TGCAGTGCTAGAGGAGGGACCGCGGGCACAGATACGCAGTATTTT.

This clonotype was seen a handful of times. The chain joins TRBV7-9 to TRBJ1-2; the D is unclear. The V end was cut by 3 bases, the J end by 1 base, with 15 bases between. The CDR3 totals 16 residues. Germline V CDR1 and CDR2: SEHNR, FQNEAQ (reference sequence). The CDR3 loop is CASSLPWAGINYGYTF. The CDR3, as DNA: TGTGCCAGCAGCTTGCCTTGGGCAGGAATTAACTATGGCTACACCTTC.

This clonotype was seen a few times. V and J are TRBV5-1 and TRBJ2-7; perhaps D is TRBD1 or TRBD2 (5 bases each). From germline, CDR1 is SGHRS and CDR2 YFSETQ. This CDR3 region has 14 residues. V was shortened by 5 bases and J by 0 bases, with 12 bases between the two germline ends. CDR3 nucleotides: TGCGCCAGCAGTCCCTGGGGGTTCTCCTACGAGCAGTACTTC. Amino acids: CASSPWGFSYEQYF. The complete variable domain, with remaining parts taken from reference TRBV5-1 and TRBJ2-7, reads KAGVTQTPRYLIKTRGQQVTLSCSPISGHRSVSWYQQTPGQGLQFLFEYFSETQRNKGNFPGRFSGRQFSNSRSEMNVSTLELGDSALYLCASSPWGFSYEQYFGPGTRLTVT.

This clonotype was picked up a small number of times. The CDR3 nucleotides read TGTGCCAGCAGCTTACTCCAAACAGATACGCAGTATTTT. This translates into CASSLLQTDTQYF. The chain couples TRBV7-7 to TRBJ2-3, with unresolved D. The CDR3 loop spans 13 amino acids. Germline assignment: CDR1 SSHAT and CDR2 FNYEAQ (reference sequence). Deletions cut 2 bases from V and 3 bases from J, with 6 bases between.

J is TRBJ2-5 and V is TRBV2; maybe TRBD1 (6 bases). V lost 8 bases, J lost 0 bases, and 13 bases lay in between. CDR1 and CDR2 (germline): SNHLY, FYNNEI. The CDR3 has 14 amino acids. CDR3 nucleotides: TGTGCCAGCCGGACAGATAGACACCAAGAGACCCAGTACTTC. Protein: CASRTDRHQETQYF. Full variable domain (outside the CDR3, taken from reference TRBV2 and TRBJ2-5): EPEVTQTPSHQVTQMGQEVILRCVPISNHLYFYWYRQILGQKVEFLVSFYNNEISEKSEIFDDQFSVERPDGSNFTLKIRSTKLEDSAMYFCASRTDRHQETQYFGPGTRLLVL.

At least ten counts were recorded for this clonotype. V usage is TRBV4-3 and J usage is TRBJ1-5; D is uncertain. The germline V gene encodes CDR1 LGHNA and CDR2 YSLEER. The CDR3 is 16 residues long. Deletions cut 0 bases from V and 0 bases from J, with 9 bases between. This CDR3 is CASSQDGAYSNQPQHF. CDR3 nucleotide sequence: TGCGCCAGCAGCCAAGACGGAGCTTATAGCAATCAGCCCCAGCATTTT.

The chain is built from TRBV6-4 and TRBJ2-3, with TRBD2 matching over 9 bases. Trimming cost V 6 bases and J 4 bases; bases outside gene matches: 8. CDR3 length: 15 amino acids. The germline CDR1 and CDR2 sequences are MRHNA and SNTAGT. CDR3 DNA sequence: TGTGCCAGCAGCTCAGCGGGGGGTCATGCAGATACGCAGTATTTT. This sequence encodes CASSSAGGHADTQYF.

This clonotype showed up many times. V usage is TRBV29-1 and J usage is TRBJ2-3; 8 nucleotides agree with TRBD1. Trimming cost V 7 bases and J 4 bases; bases outside gene matches: 7. Per germline, CDR1 SQVTM and CDR2 ANQGSEA. The CDR3 is 13 residues long. The CDR3 spells CSALVTGADTQYF. CDR3 DNA: TGCAGCGCTCTAGTGACAGGGGCAGATACGCAGTATTTT.

In this sample, this clonotype turned up a few times. The V call is TRBV12-3 or TRBV12-4, the J call TRBJ1-2; D not certain. V was shortened by 6 bases and J by 2 bases, with 19 bases between the two germline ends. This CDR3 contains 16 residues. In DNA, the CDR3 is TGTGCCAGCAGGTCGAACTCGGCCGTTTTGAACTATGGCTACACCTTC. This translates into CASRSNSAVLNYGYTF.

V gene TRBV7-3 combines with J gene TRBJ2-2; D unresolved. The CDR3 consists of 17 residues. Germline loops: CDR1 SGHTA, CDR2 FQGTGA. The V gene lost 2 bases and the J gene lost 4 bases, with 17 bases spanning the gap. The CDR3 reads CASSLRDPLRGTGELFF. The CDR3 nucleotides are TGTGCCAGCAGCTTACGAGACCCCCTGAGAGGCACCGGGGAGCTGTTTTTT.

There are a few counts of this clonotype. This chain uses TRBV6-2 or TRBV6-3 with TRBJ1-5; possible D gene TRBD1, 5 bases. V dropped 10 bases and J dropped 2 bases, with 15 bases sitting between them. This CDR3 is built from 14 residues. The germline gives CDR1 MNHEY, CDR2 SVGEGT. Written as DNA, the CDR3 is TGTGCCACCGGGCGGGACCTACGCAATCAGCCCCAGCATTTT. Translating it yields CATGRDLRNQPQHF.

This clonotype was counted a few times. V gene TRBV4-2 combines with J gene TRBJ1-2; D ambiguous. Trimming left V 4 bases short and J 4 bases short, with 4 bases between. This CDR3 is built from 11 residues. CDR1 is LGHNA and CDR2 is YNFKEQ in the germline V gene. CDR3: CASSRFYGYTF. CDR3 sequence (DNA): TGTGCCAGCAGCCGTTTCTATGGCTACACCTTC.

This clonotype was seen a handful of times. The genes are TRBV12-3 or TRBV12-4 and TRBJ1-4, with 12 bases identical to TRBD1. Trimming cost V 10 bases and J 3 bases; bases outside gene matches: 9. This CDR3 has 16 residues. CDR3 DNA sequence: TGTGCCACAAGAACCGGGACAGGGGGCTCTAATGAAAAACTGTTTTTT. It translates to CATRTGTGGSNEKLFF.

This clonotype was seen only a few times. This chain uses TRBV15 with TRBJ1-2; possibly TRBD1 for D (6 bases). The CDR3 contains 14 residues. V lost 3 bases and J 5 bases, leaving 13 bases between the germline ends. Germline V gene sequence: CDR1 LNHNV, CDR2 YYDKDF (reference sequence). In DNA, the CDR3 is TGTGCCACCAGCAGGGGACGGGGGGCGTATGGCTACACCTTC. This sequence encodes CATSRGRGAYGYTF. Drawing the rest from reference TRBV15 and TRBJ1-2, the complete variable domain is DAMVIQNPRYQVTQFGKPVTLSCSQTLNHNVMYWYQQKSSQAPKLLFHYYDKDFNNEADTPDNFQSRRPNTSFCFLDIRSPGLGDTAMYLCATSRGRGAYGYTFGSGTRLTVV.

The chain employs TRBV5-5 and TRBJ2-1; no clear D. In germline, CDR1 is SGHKS, CDR2 YYEKEE (reference sequence). This CDR3 comprises 11 residues. V gave up 1 base and J gave up 13 bases, with 9 bases separating them. In DNA, the CDR3 is TGTGCCAGCAGCTTGTTGTCGGATCAGTTCTTC. Protein: CASSLLSDQFF.

The genes are TRBV28 and TRBJ2-7; 7 bases fit TRBD1. This CDR3 region has 12 residues. V shed 5 bases and J 6 bases; nucleotides not matched to a gene: 4. CDR1 and CDR2 from the germline V gene are MDHEN and SYDVKM. CDR3 DNA sequence: TGTGCCAGCAGTACCGGGACAGTCGAGCAGTACTTC. Encoded protein: CASSTGTVEQYF. The complete variable domain, with remaining parts taken from reference TRBV28 and TRBJ2-7, reads DVKVTQSSRYLVKRTGEKVFLECVQDMDHENMFWYRQDPGLGLRLIYFSYDVKMKEKGDIPEGYSVSREKKERFSLILESASTNQTSMYLCASSTGTVEQYFGPGTRLTVT.

This clonotype was observed a few times. J is TRBJ1-2 and V is TRBV20-1; perhaps TRBD1 as D (6 bases). Germline assignment: CDR1 DFQATT and CDR2 SNEGSKA (reference sequence). Trimming cost V 3 bases and J 3 bases, with 14 bases left between them. The CDR3 loop spans 14 amino acids. CDR3: CSARTPGGHYGYTF. The CDR3 DNA sequence: TGCAGTGCTAGGACTCCCGGGGGCCACTATGGCTACACCTTC.

The chain is built from TRBV29-1 and TRBJ1-2; no clear D gene. The CDR3 runs to 13 residues. From germline, CDR1 is SQVTM and CDR2 ANQGSEA. With 0 bases removed from V and 8 bases from J, the gap between germline ends came to 13 bases. CDR3 bases: TGCAGCGTTGAAGACACGGGCCTGAGGGGCTACACCTTC. Protein product: CSVEDTGLRGYTF.

In this sample, this clonotype turned up a few times. The V call is TRBV5-5, the J call TRBJ2-5; 7 bases are a match to TRBD1. CDR3 length: 18 amino acids. CDR1 is SGHKS and CDR2 is YYEKEE in the germline V gene (reference sequence). With 4 bases clipped from V and 2 bases from J, the junction kept 17 bases outside the gene matches. The CDR3 DNA reads TGTGCCAGCAGCCCCGAATGGGGCAGGGGGTCTTTTCAAGAGACCCAGTACTTC. Its protein product is CASSPEWGRGSFQETQYF.

The chain uses TRBV5-8 and TRBJ2-3; 7 nucleotides line up with TRBD1. V dropped 3 bases and J dropped 2; count of bases not matched to a gene: 6. The CDR3 loop spans 15 amino acids. Germline-derived CDR1 and CDR2 are SGHTS and YDEGEE. The CDR3 is CASSWDSPYTDTQYF. CDR3 sequence (DNA): TGTGCCAGCAGCTGGGACAGTCCCTACACAGATACGCAGTATTTT.

This clonotype came up a few times. The V and J genes are TRBV7-2 and TRBJ1-2; tentatively, D is TRBD1 (5 bases). V lost 0 bases, J lost 4 bases, and 12 bases lay in between. Per the germline V gene, CDR1 is SGHTA and CDR2 is FQGNSA. The CDR3 runs to 15 residues. The DNA for the CDR3 is TGTGCCAGCAGCTTAGCGATAAGTGGGGGCTATGGCTACACCTTC. As protein: CASSLAISGGYGYTF.

This clonotype was seen a handful of times. This sequence joins TRBV20-1 and TRBJ1-2, with 7 bases aligning to TRBD1. Germline CDR1 reads DFQATT; CDR2 reads SNEGSKA (reference sequence). V was clipped by 3 bases and J by 7 bases; unmatched bases: 14. This CDR3 spans 15 amino acids. CDR3 in amino acids: CSASPRGGGLRGYTF. DNA of the CDR3: TGCAGTGCTAGCCCCCGAGGGGGCGGGTTACGTGGCTACACCTTC.